Listed below are T cell receptor beta chains from one sample, sequenced in a study of T-cell reconstitution after alpha-beta-depleted transplantation in children. One entry per CDR3 protein results from TCRdb running MiXCR on the PCR reads. The sample lists roughly 610,000 distinct CDR3 sequences; more than 9% were seen once. Sequencing was performed on PBMCs from the stem cell graft donor, taken from the stem cell graft. All receptors come from a human donor who donated a stem cell graft to a child with acute myeloid leukemia. The CDR3 runs from the conserved cysteine through the conserved F or W. Each record gives: CDR3 protein, CDR3 DNA, J gene, V gene, D gene, clone size. A D gene is named only where the DNA matches it firmly. Size tells how often a clone was seen (once, few, many) or the class of an expanded clone, and some rows leave it out.

CSAREGATRTDTQYF | TGCAGTGCTAGAGAGGGAGCGACCCGCACAGATACGCAGTATTTT | TRBJ2-3 | TRBV20-1 | - | -
CASSYSNLVNEQFF | TGTGCCAGCAGTTACTCGAACCTAGTGAATGAGCAGTTCTTC | TRBJ2-1 | TRBV6-2/TRBV6-3 | - | many
CASSDVSTDTQYF | TGTGCCAGCAGTGACGTAAGCACAGATACGCAGTATTTT | TRBJ2-3 | TRBV2 | - | -
CSVAILALETQYF | TGCAGCGTGGCTATACTAGCATTAGAGACCCAGTACTTC | TRBJ2-5 | TRBV29-1 | - | -
CASSQDLGGGGYGEQYF | TGCGCCAGCAGCCAAGATCTGGGAGGGGGAGGTTATGGGGAGCAGTACTTC | TRBJ2-7 | TRBV4-3 | - | -
CASSPRPRSGNTIYF | TGTGCCAGCAGCCCCCGCCCCCGATCGGGAAACACCATATATTTT | TRBJ1-3 | TRBV7-9 | - | few
CSAPDRQAFF | TGCAGTGCGCCGGACCGACAGGCTTTCTTT | TRBJ1-1 | TRBV20-1 | - | many
CASSPTGTADTQYF | TGTGCCAGCAGTCCCACAGGGACCGCAGATACGCAGTATTTT | TRBJ2-3 | TRBV6-4 | - | few
CASSLPAGGPTDTQYF | TGTGCCAGCAGTTTACCAGCGGGAGGGCCCACAGATACGCAGTATTTT | TRBJ2-3 | TRBV12-3/TRBV12-4 | TRBD2 | -
CATKMSSLDTEAFF | TGTGCAACCAAAATGAGTTCGTTGGACACTGAAGCTTTCTTT | TRBJ1-1 | TRBV7-3 | - | few
CSARGPGIAGSYNEQFF | TGCAGTGCTAGAGGCCCCGGGATAGCGGGAAGCTACAATGAGCAGTTCTTC | TRBJ2-1 | TRBV20-1 | TRBD2 | many
CASSVAGGSGTYNEQFF | TGTGCCAGCAGCGTAGCTGGGGGTAGCGGAACTTACAATGAGCAGTTCTTC | TRBJ2-1 | TRBV9 | - | many
CASSGRTAWDEQFF | TGTGCCAGCAGCGGTCGGACGGCTTGGGATGAGCAGTTCTTC | TRBJ2-1 | TRBV21-1 | - | many
CASCEGTSGGYSYNEQFF | TGTGCCAGCTGCGAGGGGACTAGCGGGGGCTACTCCTACAATGAGCAGTTCTTC | TRBJ2-1 | TRBV12-3/TRBV12-4 | TRBD2 | -
CASGNTRGHNEQFF | TGTGCCAGCGGGAACACGCGAGGGCACAATGAGCAGTTCTTC | TRBJ2-1 | TRBV2 | - | -
CSVSTGTQGNIQYF | TGCAGCGTCTCTACGGGGACTCAGGGGAACATTCAGTACTTC | TRBJ2-4 | TRBV29-1 | - | many
CAISDGSTEAFF | TGTGCCATTTCAGACGGCTCCACTGAAGCTTTCTTT | TRBJ1-1 | TRBV10-3 | - | few
CASRSPGLATDTQYF | TGTGCCAGCAGGTCCCCGGGACTAGCCACAGATACGCAGTATTTT | TRBJ2-3 | TRBV12-3/TRBV12-4 | TRBD2 | -
CSASSIPGTEAFF | TGCAGTGCTAGTTCAATCCCGGGCACTGAAGCTTTCTTT | TRBJ1-1 | TRBV20-1 | - | -
CASSLTGSGQPQHF | TGTGCCAGCAGTTTGACAGGATCAGGGCAGCCCCAGCATTTT | TRBJ1-5 | TRBV28 | - | few
CASSVAGGTDTQYF | - | TRBJ2-3 | TRBV21-1 | - | -
CASSQASPGTSGSGTQYF | TGCGCCAGCAGCCAAGCTTCCCCCGGGACTAGCGGGAGTGGGACCCAGTACTTC | TRBJ2-5 | TRBV4-3 | TRBD2 | -
CASSLTGEKNIQYF | TGTGCCAGCAGCTTAACCGGAGAGAAAAACATTCAGTACTTC | TRBJ2-4 | TRBV7-2 | - | few
CSAAGTGVPLNEKLFF | TGCAGTGCAGCCGGGACAGGGGTTCCTCTTAATGAAAAACTGTTTTTT | TRBJ1-4 | TRBV20-1 | TRBD1 | few
CASSSPGQGVFGELFF | TGTGCCAGCAGCTCACCGGGACAGGGCGTTTTTGGGGAGCTGTTTTTT | TRBJ2-2 | TRBV5-5 | TRBD1 | -
CASSPNPGGETQYF | TGTGCCAGCAGTCCGAACCCTGGTGGGGAGACCCAGTACTTC | TRBJ2-5 | TRBV3-1 | - | few
CASSTNSYEQYF | TGTGCCTCCTCGACAAACTCCTACGAGCAGTACTTC | TRBJ2-7 | TRBV7-2 | - | many
CASHSTSANEQFF | TGTGCCAGTCACTCGACTAGCGCCAATGAGCAGTTCTTC | TRBJ2-1 | TRBV2 | TRBD2 | few
CSARQTGTQYF | TGCAGTGCTAGACAAACGGGGACCCAGTACTTC | TRBJ2-5 | TRBV20-1 | - | few
CATSDPRDGLYEQYF | TGTGCCACCAGTGACCCCCGGGACGGACTCTACGAGCAGTACTTC | TRBJ2-7 | TRBV24-1 | - | few
CASSLGAGQGSEQYF | TGTGCCAGCAGCTTAGGTGCGGGACAGGGGAGCGAGCAGTACTTC | TRBJ2-7 | TRBV7-9 | TRBD1 | -